These 5 T cell receptor beta chains originate from one sample sequenced in a study of molecular identifiers for immune sequencing clone quantification. TCRdb fed the PCR reads into MiXCR, producing one record per CDR3 protein. The table shows some 320,000 distinct CDR3 sequences, with about a fifth occurring only once. The source material was naive CD8+ T cells from blood, with Jurkat cell RNA spiked in. Described subset: FACS-sorted CD8+CD4-CCR7+CD45RA+ naive T cells. The receptor source for this set is a human donor in good health. Some libraries in this study had Jurkat cell RNA spiked in.

This clonotype occurred many times. The rearrangement joins TRBV6-2 or TRBV6-3 to TRBJ2-3; a weak D match, TRBD1 (5 bases). The CDR3 runs to 18 residues. The V and J ends lost 0 bases and 7 bases respectively, with 23 bases between them. From germline, CDR1 is MNHEY and CDR2 SVGEGT. DNA of the CDR3: TGTGCCAGCAGTTACTCGACGGACAAGCCGGCCCAGCCTAATACGCAGTATTTT. Amino acid sequence: CASSYSTDKPAQPNTQYF.

The sample holds a few counts of this clonotype. V usage is TRBV7-9 and J usage is TRBJ2-7; a possible D gene is TRBD1 (6 bases). V lost 4 bases and J lost 0, with 13 bases in between. Germline V lookup: CDR1 SEHNR, CDR2 FQNEAQ (reference sequence). CDR3 length equals 15 residues. Written as DNA, the CDR3 is TGTGCCAGCAGCTCCGGACAGTCGAGCTCCTACGAGCAGTACTTC. Its translation is CASSSGQSSSYEQYF.

This clonotype is a singleton in its sample. A much more abundant neighbour one base away suggests this may be a read error. The chain has TRBV20-1 and TRBJ2-7; 7 bases line up with TRBD2. The trim removed 6 bases at V and 2 bases at J, leaving 10 bases unmatched. The germline V gene encodes CDR1 DFQATT and CDR2 SNEGSKA (reference sequence). The CDR3 spans 14 residues. The CDR3: CSATLWSGAYEQYF. The CDR3 nucleotides are TGCAGTGCCACGCTATGGAGCGGGGCCTACGAGCAGTACTTC.

The table lists this clonotype with many counts. The rearrangement joins TRBV28 to TRBJ2-7; 8 bases fit TRBD2. From germline, CDR1 is MDHEN and CDR2 SYDVKM. The CDR3 runs 16 residues. With V trimmed by 6 bases and J by 5 bases, 15 bases remained unmatched. CDR3 loop: CASSQTLAGRPDEQYF. CDR3 DNA: TGTGCCAGCAGCCAAACCTTAGCGGGAAGACCCGACGAGCAGTACTTC.

In this sample, this clonotype turned up many times. This chain links TRBV20-1 with TRBJ1-3; no clear D. The CDR3 sequence is 14 residues long. Trimming shortened V by 0 bases and J by 2 bases, and 8 bases separated the two germline ends. Germline CDR1 reads DFQATT; CDR2 reads SNEGSKA (reference sequence). The CDR3 protein is CSAREWETGNTIYF. The CDR3 DNA reads as TGCAGTGCTAGAGAGTGGGAAACTGGAAACACCATATATTTT.